This TCR beta chain was sequenced in a study of PD-1 blockade in classical Hodgkin lymphoma. Some clones are missing from TCRdb's copy, which holds only in-frame ones; the method was immunoSEQ multiplex PCR. The data contain tens of thousands of clones, around 94% of them seen just once; the ten biggest clones take up 3% to 5%. Time point in this sample: newly diagnosed, previously untreated cHL patient sample. Comparator PBMCs were from newly diagnosed, untreated classical Hodgkin lymphoma. V trimming: 5 bases; J trimming: 0 bases; junction bases outside the gene matches: 3. The CDR3 length is 15 residues. Germline V gene data show CDR1 as SGHAT and CDR2 as FQNNGV.

The sample was peripheral blood mononuclear cells (PBMCs). This chain joins TRBV11-2 and TRBJ1-2; 10 bases are a match to TRBD1. This TCR came from a human donor with classical Hodgkin lymphoma. CDR3 DNA sequence: TGTGCCAGCAGCACGACAGGGGGCACTAACTATGGCTACACCTTC. Its translation: CASSTTGGTNYGYTF.